Each of the 23 T cell receptor beta chains below was sequenced from the same sample in a study of Graves' ophthalmopathy and Graves' hyperthyroidism. The sequenced template was RNA, covering the TCR beta CDR3 region. HTBI primers primed a first-round RT-PCR, and a second-round multiplex PCR followed. TCRdb re-analysed the multiplex PCR reads in MiXCR, keeping a single row per CDR3 protein. The sample has 150,000 to 200,000 distinct CDR3 sequences; 30% to 45% are singletons. Sequenced input: peripheral blood. All receptors come from a young man with Graves' ophthalmopathy.

This clonotype was picked up many times. The J gene is TRBJ2-7, the V gene TRBV6-2 or TRBV6-3; a possible D gene is TRBD2 (6 bases). The germline V gene has CDR1 MNHEY and CDR2 SVGEGT. The ends were cut back, 2 bases at V and 0 bases at J, with 20 bases in the middle. CDR3 length: 18 residues. The CDR3 here is CASSYQRGGTVGSYEQYF. The CDR3 region has the DNA TGTGCCAGCAGTTACCAAAGAGGCGGGACTGTGGGCTCCTACGAGCAGTACTTC.

This clonotype has only a few counts. The chain employs TRBV15 and TRBJ2-2; the D is unclear. This CDR3 is 12 amino acids long. Trimming took off 6 bases at V and 5 bases at J, with 7 bases between the two ends. CDR1 LNHNV and CDR2 YYDKDF come from the germline V gene (reference sequence). As DNA, the CDR3 is TGTGCCACCAGTAGTTATACCGGGGAGCTGTTTTTT. Residues: CATSSYTGELFF.

V and J are TRBV6-1 and TRBJ1-5, with D uncertain. Germline values: CDR1 MNHNS, CDR2 SASEGT. The germline V and J ends were trimmed by 1 base and 9 bases, with 7 bases remaining between them. CDR3 length: 12 amino acids. This CDR3 reads CASSEGVRPQHF. CDR3 DNA: TGTGCCAGCAGTGAAGGGGTTCGGCCCCAGCATTTT.

This clonotype showed up many times. J is TRBJ1-6 and V is TRBV7-8; 9 nucleotides align to TRBD1. J was trimmed by 9 bases and V by 4 bases; bases with no gene match: 10. This CDR3 has 16 amino acids. The germline CDR1 and CDR2 sequences are SGHVS and FQNEAQ. In DNA, the CDR3 is TGTGCCAGCAGCTCACGGACAGGGGACGGGAGTTCACCCCTCCACTTT. Its protein is CASSSRTGDGSSPLHF.

The chain has TRBV6-5 and TRBJ1-2; tentatively, D is TRBD1 (5 bases). V lost 0 bases to trimming and J lost 2 bases, with 10 bases between them. The CDR3 sequence is 15 residues long. The germline gives CDR1 MNHEY, CDR2 SVGAGI. CDR3 nucleotides: TGTGCCAGCAGTTACTCGCAGGGAGCGAACTATGGCTACACCTTC. Translating it yields CASSYSQGANYGYTF.

This clonotype has ten or more counts. V usage is TRBV12-3 or TRBV12-4 and J usage is TRBJ1-1; D may be TRBD1 (5 bases). The CDR3 has 16 residues. V lost 6 bases, J lost 1 base, and 18 bases lay in between. The CDR3 DNA follows: TGTGCCAGCAGCCTGCCGGGGTGGGACGGGAACACTGAAGCTTTCTTT. This codes for CASSLPGWDGNTEAFF.

The J gene is TRBJ2-7, the V gene TRBV4-3; 8 positions match TRBD1. Trimming removed 4 bases from V and 2 bases from J; junction bases left unmatched: 7. Germline CDR1 is LGHNA and CDR2 is YSLEER. This CDR3 is built from 15 residues. For the CDR3, the DNA is TGCGCCAGCAGCCTATCCAGGGGGCTTCCCTACGAGCAGTACTTC. It encodes CASSLSRGLPYEQYF.

The chain combines TRBV12-3 or TRBV12-4 with TRBJ2-7; no clear D gene. This CDR3 contains 13 residues. The V end lost 2 bases, the J end lost 0 bases, and 5 bases lay between the germline ends. CDR3 residues: CASSLRSSYEQYF. In DNA, the CDR3 is TGTGCCAGCAGTTTAAGGAGCTCCTACGAGCAGTACTTC.

This clonotype was seen only once. This sequence joins TRBV20-1 and TRBJ2-7; 11 nucleotides align to TRBD2. Germline CDR1 is DFQATT and CDR2 is SNEGSKA (reference sequence). The CDR3 has 14 residues. V lost 3 bases, J lost 6 bases, and 7 bases stayed unmatched. This CDR3 is CSASQLAGVSEQYF. As DNA, the CDR3 is TGCAGTGCTAGCCAACTAGCGGGGGTATCCGAGCAGTACTTC.

The CDR3 reads CASKAFSSGNTIYF. For the CDR3, the DNA is TGTGCCAGCAAGGCCTTTAGCTCTGGAAACACCATATATTTT. The chain links TRBV12-3 or TRBV12-4 to TRBJ1-3; no clear D. V lost 7 bases, J lost 0 bases, and 10 bases lay in between. The CDR3 totals 14 residues.

This clonotype was seen repeatedly, ten times or more. V and J are TRBV10-3 and TRBJ1-2; no definite D call. CDR1 is ENHRY and CDR2 is SYGVKD in the germline V gene. V was pared by 3 bases and J by 4 bases, with 6 bases between. The CDR3 covers 12 residues. The CDR3 is CAISDRAYGYTF. The CDR3 nucleotides read TGTGCCATCAGTGATAGGGCCTATGGCTACACCTTC.

This clonotype has only one observation. The V call is TRBV7-8, the J call TRBJ2-7; TRBD1 agrees at 10 bases. Trimming cost V 3 bases and J 6 bases; bases outside gene matches: 5. The CDR3 runs 14 residues. CDR1 and CDR2 (germline): SGHVS, FQNEAQ. This CDR3 is CASSLGGTGAEQYF. In DNA, the CDR3 is TGTGCCAGCAGCTTGGGGGGGACAGGGGCCGAGCAGTACTTC. Filled out from reference TRBV7-8 and TRBJ2-7, the complete variable domain reads GAGVSQSPRYKVAKRGQDVALRCDPISGHVSLFWYQQALGQGPEFLTYFQNEAQLDKSGLPSDRFFAERPEGSVSTLKIQRTQQEDSAVYLCASSLGGTGAEQYFGPGTRLTVT.

The chain has TRBV27 and TRBJ1-6, with D possibly being TRBD1 (5 bases). Germline CDR1 is MNHEY and CDR2 is SMNVEV (reference sequence). V gave up 2 bases and J gave up 8 bases, with 16 bases separating them. The CDR3 runs 16 residues. This CDR3 is CASSLMWGYKDSPLHF. CDR3 DNA sequence: TGTGCCAGCAGTTTAATGTGGGGCTATAAAGATTCACCCCTCCACTTT.

This clonotype has a single count. The gene calls are TRBV12-3 or TRBV12-4 and TRBJ2-7; D remains ambiguous. There are 13 residues in the CDR3. V was clipped by 4 bases and J by 1 base, with 8 bases between them. The CDR3 protein is CASSSLHSYEQYF. The CDR3 DNA reads TGTGCCAGCAGTTCCCTCCATTCCTACGAGCAGTACTTC.

The chain is built from TRBV10-3 and TRBJ2-7; 8 nucleotides agree with TRBD1. V lost 7 bases and J lost 5; bases outside the gene matches: 10. Germline V gives CDR1 ENHRY, CDR2 SYGVKD. The CDR3 spans 14 residues. CDR3: CAITSGTGGHEQYF. CDR3 in DNA: TGTGCCATCACCTCCGGGACAGGAGGCCACGAGCAGTACTTC.

This clonotype was detected ten times or more. This chain uses TRBV20-1 with TRBJ2-5, with D uncertain. There are 14 residues in the CDR3. From germline, CDR1 is DFQATT and CDR2 SNEGSKA (reference sequence). With 6 bases removed from V and 2 bases from J, the gap between germline ends came to 16 bases. The CDR3 nucleotides read TGCAGTGCGCAAAGAGACGGCAGACAAGAGACCCAGTACTTC. Encoded protein: CSAQRDGRQETQYF.

This clonotype has ten or more counts. This chain uses TRBV4-1 with TRBJ2-7; 8 bases map to TRBD2. CDR1 is MGHRA and CDR2 is YSYEKL in the germline V gene. This CDR3 region has 14 residues. V was clipped by 4 bases and J by 2 bases; unmatched bases: 4. The CDR3 loop reads CASSPRGGAYEQYF. Here the CDR3 DNA reads TGCGCCAGCAGCCCCCGGGGGGGGGCCTACGAGCAGTACTTC.

The chain has TRBV7-8 and TRBJ2-2; D is undetermined. Germline values: CDR1 SGHVS, CDR2 FQNEAQ. CDR3 length: 14 residues. Trimming left V 3 bases short and J 2 bases short, with 7 bases between. CDR3 DNA sequence: TGTGCCAGCAGCTTCGCTAGAAACACCGGGGAGCTGTTTTTT. The encoded protein is CASSFARNTGELFF.

The sample holds many counts of this clonotype. This rearrangement joins TRBV28 to TRBJ2-4; 8 bases map to TRBD2. The V gene end was trimmed by 5 bases and the J gene end by 9 bases; junction bases not matched to a gene: 12. This CDR3 has 15 amino acids. Germline V gene lookup returns CDR1 MDHEN and CDR2 SYDVKM. In DNA form, the CDR3 reads TGTGCCAGCAGTCCCCCGGGGGGGGGTGGGGGCATTCAGTACTTC. Amino acids: CASSPPGGGGGIQYF.

This clonotype was detected many times. The chain recombines TRBV28 with TRBJ2-7; 8 positions match TRBD1. This CDR3 spans 14 amino acids. Unmatched junction bases numbered 4, after V lost 1 base and J lost 5 bases. Looked up from germline, CDR1 is MDHEN and CDR2 is SYDVKM. The CDR3 protein is CASSLSLTGDEQYF. For the CDR3, the DNA is TGTGCCAGCAGTTTATCCTTGACAGGGGACGAGCAGTACTTC. Full variable domain (missing parts from reference TRBV28 and TRBJ2-7): DVKVTQSSRYLVKRTGEKVFLECVQDMDHENMFWYRQDPGLGLRLIYFSYDVKMKEKGDIPEGYSVSREKKERFSLILESASTNQTSMYLCASSLSLTGDEQYFGPGTRLTVT.

The J gene is TRBJ1-1, the V gene TRBV2, with D perhaps matching TRBD1 (5 bases). The germline V gene encodes CDR1 SNHLY and CDR2 FYNNEI. The CDR3 loop spans 16 amino acids. V was clipped by 4 bases and J by 0 bases, with 15 bases between them. This CDR3 is CASSAYRQGMNTEAFF. In DNA, the CDR3 is TGTGCCAGCAGTGCGTATCGGCAGGGTATGAACACTGAAGCTTTCTTT.

This clonotype was observed at least ten times. The chain links TRBV27 to TRBJ2-7; D might be TRBD1 (6 bases). V was cut by 6 bases and J by 0 bases, with 15 bases left in between. The CDR3 has 15 amino acids. Germline CDR1 is MNHEY and CDR2 is SMNVEV (reference sequence). CDR3 bases: TGTGCCAGCAGCACGACAGGCGCCCTCTCCTACGAGCAGTACTTC. Translation: CASSTTGALSYEQYF.

This chain uses TRBV28 with TRBJ2-5, with 10 bases matching TRBD2. The junction had 4 bases not matched to a gene; V was cut back by 3 bases and J by 9 bases. The germline V gene has CDR1 MDHEN and CDR2 SYDVKM. The length of the CDR3 is 13 residues. CDR3 residues: CASSFIGLAAQYF. CDR3 bases: TGTGCCAGCAGTTTCATCGGACTAGCGGCCCAGTACTTC.